This TCR beta chain was found in a study of cytomegalovirus exposure and HLA in healthy donors. Germline-derived CDR1 and CDR2 are SEHNR and FQNEAQ (reference sequence). V gave up 0 bases and J gave up 7 bases, with 10 bases separating them. The CDR3 length is 13 residues. Study results and limitations: Cytomegalovirus-associated status was assigned to about 160 TCR beta chains. Most of the TCR beta V segments (in an earlier analysis) were productive either about 90% or about 30% of the time. Presence/absence analysis assumed near-uniform sequencing depth across donors.

With regard to this clone: Its antigen is as yet unknown.

PCR used 60 Vbeta primers and 13 Jbeta primers. Clones were read by immunoSEQ multiplex PCR, and TCRdb kept only the in-frame ones, dropping some. The sample records some 190,000 clones, 70% to 80% being singletons. The V call is TRBV7-9, the J call TRBJ2-7; weak D call: TRBD2 (5 bases). The TCR sequence derives from a young man in good health and CMV-seronegative. What was sequenced was PBMCs. The CDR3 DNA follows: TGTGCCAGCAGCTTAGCAAGCGGTTCTGAGCAGTACTTC. Translated: CASSLASGSEQYF. Using reference TRBV7-9 and TRBJ2-7 for the parts outside the CDR3, the full variable domain is DTGVSQNPRHKITKRGQNVTFRCDPISEHNRLYWYRQTLGQGPEFLTYFQNEAQLEKSRLLSDRFSAERPKGSFSTLEIQRTEQGDSAMYLCASSLASGSEQYFGPGTRLTVT.